The 9 T cell receptor beta chains given below trace back to one sample, sequenced in a study of cytomegalovirus exposure and HLA in healthy donors. Primers included in the PCR were 60 Vbeta and 13 Jbeta primers. The assay was immunoSEQ multiplex PCR, and TCRdb's table has in-frame clones only and misses some. The sample holds more than 90,000 clones, around 76% seen once. The sequencing input was PBMCs. The source is a human donor in good health.

The rearrangement joins TRBV18 to TRBJ1-3; D uncertain. Germline CDR1 reads KGHSH; CDR2 reads LQKENI. CDR3 size: 13 residues. Trimming pared 6 bases from V and 2 bases from J, leaving 8 bases between. The CDR3 bases are TGTGCCAGCTCCCGAGGCCCTGGAAACACCATATATTTT. It is translated as CASSRGPGNTIYF.

Worth noting for this clone: Other DNA variants within this sample encode the same CDR3. The rearrangement links TRBV13 to TRBJ1-1, with TRBD1 as a possible D gene (5 bases). The germline CDR1 and CDR2 sequences are PRHDT and FYEKMQ (reference sequence). The V end lost 5 bases, the J end lost 0 bases, and 13 bases lay between the germline ends. This CDR3 comprises 15 residues. CDR3 sequence: CASSRTTDMNTEAFF. In DNA, the CDR3 is TGTGCCAGCAGCCGAACTACGGACATGAACACTGAAGCTTTCTTT. Full variable domain (missing parts from reference TRBV13 and TRBJ1-1): AAGVIQSPRHLIKEKRETATLKCYPIPRHDTVYWYQQGPGQDPQFLISFYEKMQSDKGSIPDRFSAQQFSDYHSELNMSSLELGDSALYFCASSRTTDMNTEAFFGQGTRLTVV.

In its sample, this clone was seen a few times. The rearrangement uses TRBV19 and TRBJ2-1; 8 positions match TRBD2. The CDR3 contains 15 residues. J gave up 6 bases and V 6 bases, and 10 bases lay outside the gene matches. Germline CDR1 is LNHDA and CDR2 is SQIVND (reference sequence). The CDR3 nucleotides read TGTGCCAGTAGGCCCTTTGGCGGGAGGCTCAATGAGCAGTTCTTC. Translated: CASRPFGGRLNEQFF.

The chain couples TRBV2 to TRBJ1-3; TRBD1 matches 8 bases. The CDR3 sequence is 15 residues long. V trimming: 6 bases; J trimming: 0 bases; junction bases outside the gene matches: 4. Germline CDR1 and CDR2: SNHLY and FYNNEI. CDR3: CASRGDRGSGNTIYF. Written as DNA, the CDR3 is TGTGCCAGCAGGGGTGACAGGGGCTCTGGAAACACCATATATTTT.

J is TRBJ2-1 and V is TRBV5-1, with D uncertain. The CDR3 loop spans 15 amino acids. Germline values: CDR1 SGHRS, CDR2 YFSETQ. V was trimmed by 0 bases and J by 5 bases, leaving 12 bases between them. This chain's CDR3 is CASSLEVTANNEQFF. In DNA, the CDR3 is TGCGCCAGCAGCTTGGAGGTAACAGCCAACAATGAGCAGTTCTTC.

The chain combines TRBV28 with TRBJ1-1, with a tentative D call TRBD1 (5 bases). Germline CDR1 reads MDHEN; CDR2 reads SYDVKM. Trimming pared 2 bases from V and 6 bases from J, leaving 16 bases between. The CDR3 covers 15 residues. The CDR3 sequence is CASSLLDTRNSEAFF. In nucleotides, the CDR3 is TGTGCCAGCAGTTTACTGGACACACGAAACTCTGAAGCTTTCTTT.

V and J are TRBV29-1 and TRBJ1-2; TRBD1 agrees at 9 bases. This CDR3 spans 12 amino acids. Germline V CDR1 and CDR2: SQVTM, ANQGSEA. With V trimmed by 7 bases and J by 4 bases, 4 bases remained unmatched. The CDR3 loop reads CSAGGQGYGYTF. In nucleotides, the CDR3 is TGCAGCGCCGGGGGACAGGGCTATGGCTACACCTTC. Together with reference TRBV29-1 and TRBJ1-2, the CDR3 gives the full variable domain: SAVISQKPSRDICQRGTSLTIQCQVDSQVTMMFWYRQQPGQSLTLIATANQGSEATYESGFVIDKFPISRPNLTFSTLTVSNMSPEDSSIYLCSAGGQGYGYTFGSGTRLTVV.

The rearrangement uses TRBV19 and TRBJ2-7, with D hard to call. Looked up from germline, CDR1 is LNHDA and CDR2 is SQIVND (reference sequence). This CDR3 is 15 amino acids long. The germline V and J ends were trimmed by 7 bases and 3 bases, with 19 bases remaining between them. The CDR3, as DNA: TGTGCCAGTAAGGCCCGGCTAGAAGTAAACTACGAGCAGTACTTC. Residues: CASKARLEVNYEQYF. Filled out from reference TRBV19 and TRBJ2-7, the complete variable domain reads DGGITQSPKYLFRKEGQNVTLSCEQNLNHDAMYWYRQDPGQGLRLIYYSQIVNDFQKGDIAEGYSVSREKKESFPLTVTSAQKNPTAFYLCASKARLEVNYEQYFGPGTRLTVT.

The J gene is TRBJ2-7, the V gene TRBV7-8; D is ambiguous. CDR1 is SGHVS, CDR2 FQNEAQ, per germline. V lost 3 bases to trimming and J lost 4 bases, with 10 bases between them. There are 13 residues in the CDR3. Here the CDR3 reads CASSFRIEYEQYF. Written as DNA, the CDR3 is TGTGCCAGCAGCTTCAGGATCGAGTACGAGCAGTACTTC.